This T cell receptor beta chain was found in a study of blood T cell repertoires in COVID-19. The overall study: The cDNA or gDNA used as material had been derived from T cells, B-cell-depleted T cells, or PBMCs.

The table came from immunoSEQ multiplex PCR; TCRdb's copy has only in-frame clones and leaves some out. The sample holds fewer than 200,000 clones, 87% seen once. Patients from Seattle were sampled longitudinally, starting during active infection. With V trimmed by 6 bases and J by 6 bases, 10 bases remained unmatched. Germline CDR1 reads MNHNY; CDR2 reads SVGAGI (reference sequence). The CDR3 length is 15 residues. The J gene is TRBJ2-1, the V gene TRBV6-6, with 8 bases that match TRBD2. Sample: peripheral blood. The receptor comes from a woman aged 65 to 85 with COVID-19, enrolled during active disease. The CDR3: CASRTAGGVLNEQFF. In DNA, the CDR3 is TGTGCCAGCAGGACCGCGGGGGGAGTGCTCAATGAGCAGTTCTTC.